The 9 T cell receptor beta chains listed next were all sequenced from one sample in a study of cytomegalovirus exposure and HLA in healthy donors. The PCR used 60 Vbeta and 13 Jbeta primers. The repertoire was sequenced with immunoSEQ multiplex PCR; TCRdb's copy has only in-frame clones and lacks some. The top ten clones hold around 2.8% of a sample with about 190,000 clones, approximately 84% of them seen once. Sequences were obtained from PBMCs. The receptors derive from a woman aged 45-65 years in good health and CMV-seropositive.

The J gene is TRBJ2-7, the V gene TRBV9; 9 positions match TRBD1. The CDR3 is 15 residues long. The V gene's germline CDR1 is SGDLS and CDR2 YYNGEE. J lost 0 bases, V lost 2 bases, and 3 bases had no gene match. In DNA form, the CDR3 reads TGTGCCAGCAGCGTGGGGACAGGGAGCTCCTACGAGCAGTACTTC. Translating it yields CASSVGTGSSYEQYF. Based on the CDR3 plus reference TRBV9 and TRBJ2-7, the full variable domain is DSGVTQTPKHLITATGQRVTLRCSPRSGDLSVYWYQQSLDQGLQFLIQYYNGEERAKGNILERFSAQQFPDLHSELNLSSLELGDSALYFCASSVGTGSSYEQYFGPGTRLTVT.

V gene TRBV4-1 combines with J gene TRBJ2-7, with D tentatively TRBD1 (5 bases). CDR3 length: 14 residues. The germline CDR1 and CDR2 sequences are MGHRA and YSYEKL. Trimming pared 0 bases from V and 2 bases from J, leaving 8 bases between. The CDR3, as DNA: TGCGCCAGCAGCCAAGACGACAGAGCCTACGAGCAGTACTTC. This sequence encodes CASSQDDRAYEQYF.

This sequence joins TRBV29-1 and TRBJ2-1; TRBD2 matches 12 bases. Germline CDR1 is SQVTM and CDR2 is ANQGSEA. Trimming at V came to 6 bases and at J to 3 bases, leaving 6 bases not matched to a gene. The CDR3 has 15 residues. The CDR3 loop is CSVDSLAGGYNEQFF. The CDR3 nucleotides read TGCAGCGTCGATTCACTAGCGGGGGGCTACAATGAGCAGTTCTTC.

The chain carries TRBV18 and TRBJ1-2; a possible D gene is TRBD1 (6 bases). The CDR3 totals 13 residues. Germline V gives CDR1 KGHSH, CDR2 LQKENI. Trimming took off 2 bases at V and 8 bases at J, with 12 bases between the two ends. CDR3 sequence: CASSPTAGEGYTF. CDR3 DNA sequence: TGTGCCAGCTCACCAACGGCAGGGGAGGGCTACACCTTC.

This clone was recorded a few times. The gene calls are TRBV11-2 and TRBJ2-2; weak D call: TRBD1 (5 bases). The CDR3 runs to 13 residues. With 3 bases removed from V and 6 bases from J, the gap between germline ends came to 8 bases. Germline CDR1 SGHAT, CDR2 FQNNGV. The CDR3 loop reads CASSFRDPGELFF. CDR3 bases: TGTGCCAGCAGCTTCAGGGATCCCGGGGAGCTGTTTTTT.

The chain links TRBV6-1 to TRBJ1-3; the D gene is possibly TRBD1 (5 bases). Germline-derived CDR1 and CDR2 are MNHNS and SASEGT. With 3 bases removed from V and 4 bases from J, the gap between germline ends came to 13 bases. This CDR3 has 15 amino acids. Written as DNA, the CDR3 is TGTGCCAGCAGTGACTGGGGGGTGGAAGGAAACACCATATATTTT. Translated, it gives CASSDWGVEGNTIYF.

The V gene is TRBV6-1, the J gene TRBJ1-2; possibly TRBD1 for D (6 bases). The CDR3 totals 13 residues. Germline loops: CDR1 MNHNS, CDR2 SASEGT. V was trimmed by 1 base and J by 4 bases, leaving 7 bases between them. The CDR3 protein is CASSEGGGYGYTF. CDR3 bases: TGTGCCAGCAGTGAAGGAGGGGGCTATGGCTACACCTTC.

This clone has more than one count but fewer than ten. The chain carries TRBV7-9 and TRBJ1-6, with no clear D. The CDR3 has 16 amino acids. Between the trimmed V and J ends, which lost 3 bases and 4 bases, there was a span of 13 bases. Germline V lookup: CDR1 SEHNR, CDR2 FQNEAQ (reference sequence). Here the CDR3 DNA reads TGTGCCAGCAGCTTGTCGGGGAGCCAATATAATTCACCCCTCCACTTT. Its translation: CASSLSGSQYNSPLHF.

The genes are TRBV4-2 and TRBJ2-7; TRBD1 matches at 9 bases. Trimming cost V 6 bases and J 4 bases; bases outside gene matches: 16. From germline, CDR1 is LGHNA and CDR2 YNFKEQ. The CDR3 is 17 amino acids. The CDR3 DNA follows: TGTGCCAGCAGGTCCTGGACAGGGGCGGAATGGACTTACGAGCAGTACTTC. Translated, it gives CASRSWTGAEWTYEQYF.